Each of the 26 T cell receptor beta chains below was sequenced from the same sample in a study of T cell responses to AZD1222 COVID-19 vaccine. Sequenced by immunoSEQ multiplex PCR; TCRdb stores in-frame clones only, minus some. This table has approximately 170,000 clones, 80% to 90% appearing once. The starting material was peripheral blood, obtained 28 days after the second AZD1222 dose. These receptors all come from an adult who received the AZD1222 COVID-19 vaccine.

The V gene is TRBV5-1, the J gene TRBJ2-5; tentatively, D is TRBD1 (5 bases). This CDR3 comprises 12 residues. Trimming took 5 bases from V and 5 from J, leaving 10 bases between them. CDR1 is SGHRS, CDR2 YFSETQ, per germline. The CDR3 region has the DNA TGCGCCAGCAGTTCGGCAGGGGAGACCCAGTACTTC. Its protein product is CASSSAGETQYF. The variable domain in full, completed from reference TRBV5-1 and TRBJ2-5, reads KAGVTQTPRYLIKTRGQQVTLSCSPISGHRSVSWYQQTPGQGLQFLFEYFSETQRNKGNFPGRFSGRQFSNSRSEMNVSTLELGDSALYLCASSSAGETQYFGPGTRLLVL.

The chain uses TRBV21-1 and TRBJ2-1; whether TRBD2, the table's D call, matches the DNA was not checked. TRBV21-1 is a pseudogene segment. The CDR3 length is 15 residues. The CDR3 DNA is TGTGCCAGCAGCACCGGACTAGCGGACTACAATGAGCAGTTCTTC. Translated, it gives CASSTGLADYNEQFF.

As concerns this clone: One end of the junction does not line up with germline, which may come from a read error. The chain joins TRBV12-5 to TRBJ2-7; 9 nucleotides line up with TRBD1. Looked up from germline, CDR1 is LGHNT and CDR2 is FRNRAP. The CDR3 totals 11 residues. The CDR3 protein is CASGLVQGANF. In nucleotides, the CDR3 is TGTGCTAGTGGTTTGGTACAGGGGGCTAACTTC.

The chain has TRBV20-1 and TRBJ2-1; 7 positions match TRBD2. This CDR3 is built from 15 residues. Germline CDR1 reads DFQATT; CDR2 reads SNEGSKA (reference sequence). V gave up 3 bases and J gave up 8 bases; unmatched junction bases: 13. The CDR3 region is CSASLLSGLRDEQFF. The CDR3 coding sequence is TGCAGTGCTAGTTTGCTTAGCGGGCTTCGGGATGAGCAGTTCTTC.

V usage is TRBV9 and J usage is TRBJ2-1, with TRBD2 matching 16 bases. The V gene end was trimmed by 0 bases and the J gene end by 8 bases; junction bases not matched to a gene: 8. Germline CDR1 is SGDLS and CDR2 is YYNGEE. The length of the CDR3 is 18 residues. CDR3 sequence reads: CASSVAKGLAGGLHEQFF. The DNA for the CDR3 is TGTGCCAGCAGCGTAGCTAAGGGACTAGCGGGGGGGCTGCATGAGCAGTTCTTC.

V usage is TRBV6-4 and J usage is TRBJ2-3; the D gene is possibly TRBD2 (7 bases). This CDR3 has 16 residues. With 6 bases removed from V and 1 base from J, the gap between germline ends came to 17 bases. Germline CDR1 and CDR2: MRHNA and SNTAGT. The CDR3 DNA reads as TGTGCCAGCAGCAGGGGTCGGGGGGTCGGCACAGATACGCAGTATTTT. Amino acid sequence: CASSRGRGVGTDTQYF.

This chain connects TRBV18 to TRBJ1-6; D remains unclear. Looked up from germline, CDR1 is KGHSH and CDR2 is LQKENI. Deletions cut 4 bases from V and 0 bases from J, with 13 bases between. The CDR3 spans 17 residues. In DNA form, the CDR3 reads TGTGCCAGCTCACGGGGAATCGGGAGCTCCTATAATTCACCCCTCCACTTT. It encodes CASSRGIGSSYNSPLHF.

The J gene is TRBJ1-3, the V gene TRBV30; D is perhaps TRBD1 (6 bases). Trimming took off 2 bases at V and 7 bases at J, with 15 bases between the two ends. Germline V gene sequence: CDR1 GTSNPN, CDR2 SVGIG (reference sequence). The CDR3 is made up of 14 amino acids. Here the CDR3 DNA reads TGTGCCTGGAGTCTCGACAGGTTTGGGAACACCATATATTTT. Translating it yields CAWSLDRFGNTIYF.

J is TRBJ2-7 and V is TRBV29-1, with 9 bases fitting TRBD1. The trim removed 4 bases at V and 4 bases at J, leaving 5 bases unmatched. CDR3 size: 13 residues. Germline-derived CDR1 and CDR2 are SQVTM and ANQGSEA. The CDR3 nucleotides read TGCAGCGTTGGAGGGGGACAGGGATACGAGCAGTACTTC. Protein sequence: CSVGGGQGYEQYF.

The CDR3 coding sequence is TGTGCCAGCAGTTCCCCTGCAGGGCTTCACGGCTACACCTTC. Its translation: CASSSPAGLHGYTF. The chain uses TRBV28 and TRBJ1-2, with D perhaps matching TRBD1 (5 bases). V was shortened by 4 bases and J by 8 bases, with 17 bases between the two germline ends. This CDR3 is 14 amino acids long. Germline V lookup: CDR1 MDHEN, CDR2 SYDVKM.

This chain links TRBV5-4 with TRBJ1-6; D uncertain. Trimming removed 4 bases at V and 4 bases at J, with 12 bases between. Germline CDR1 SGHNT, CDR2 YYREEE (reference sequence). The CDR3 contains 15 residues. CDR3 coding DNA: TGTGCCAGCAGCCCCGAACAGATATATAATTCACCCCTCCACTTT. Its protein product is CASSPEQIYNSPLHF.

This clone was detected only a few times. This CDR3 is CASRGQGLGEQYF. Written as DNA, the CDR3 is TGTGCCAGCAGGGGACAGGGTTTGGGCGAGCAGTACTTC. The chain employs TRBV2 and TRBJ2-7, with 9 positions matching TRBD1. The CDR3 loop spans 13 amino acids. Per the germline V gene, CDR1 is SNHLY and CDR2 is FYNNEI. J lost 6 bases, V lost 6 bases, and 6 bases had no gene match.

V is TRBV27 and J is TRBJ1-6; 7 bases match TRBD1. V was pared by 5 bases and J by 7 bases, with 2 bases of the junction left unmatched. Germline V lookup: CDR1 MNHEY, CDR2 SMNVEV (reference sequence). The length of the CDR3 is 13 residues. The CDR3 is CASSTGANSPLHF. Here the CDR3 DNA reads TGTGCCAGCAGTACAGGGGCGAATTCACCCCTCCACTTT.

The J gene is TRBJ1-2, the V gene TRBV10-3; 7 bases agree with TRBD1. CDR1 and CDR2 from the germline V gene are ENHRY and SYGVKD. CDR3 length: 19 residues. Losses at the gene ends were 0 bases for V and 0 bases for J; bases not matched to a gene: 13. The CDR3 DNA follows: TGTGCCATCAGTGAGTCGAGGTCGGACAGGCGATACTCTAACTATGGCTACACCTTC. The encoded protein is CAISESRSDRRYSNYGYTF.

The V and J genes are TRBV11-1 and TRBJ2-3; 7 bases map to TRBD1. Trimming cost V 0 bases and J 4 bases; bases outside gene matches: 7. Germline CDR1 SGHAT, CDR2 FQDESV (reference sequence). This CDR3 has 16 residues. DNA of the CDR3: TGTGCCAGCAGCTTAGCCGCCAGGGGGTGGGCAGATACGCAGTATTTT. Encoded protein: CASSLAARGWADTQYF.

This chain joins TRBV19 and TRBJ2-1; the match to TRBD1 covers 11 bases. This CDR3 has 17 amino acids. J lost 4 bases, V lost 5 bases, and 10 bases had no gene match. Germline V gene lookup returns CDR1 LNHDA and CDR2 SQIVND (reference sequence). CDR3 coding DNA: TGTGCCAGTAGTGGGTCCCGGGACAGGGGGACTTACAATGAGCAGTTCTTC. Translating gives CASSGSRDRGTYNEQFF.

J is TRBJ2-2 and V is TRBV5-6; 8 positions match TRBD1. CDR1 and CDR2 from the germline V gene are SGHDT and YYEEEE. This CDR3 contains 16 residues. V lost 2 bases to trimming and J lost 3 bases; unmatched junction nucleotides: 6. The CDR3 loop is CASSFAQGEDTGELFF. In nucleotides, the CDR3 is TGTGCCAGCAGCTTCGCACAGGGGGAGGACACCGGGGAGCTGTTTTTT.

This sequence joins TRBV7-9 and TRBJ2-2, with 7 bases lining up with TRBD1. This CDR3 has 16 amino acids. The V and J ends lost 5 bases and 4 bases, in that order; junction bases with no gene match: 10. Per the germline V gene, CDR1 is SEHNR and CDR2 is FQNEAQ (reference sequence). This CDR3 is CASSRSGQLGTGELFF. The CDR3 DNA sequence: TGTGCCAGCAGCCGCTCGGGACAGCTGGGCACCGGGGAGCTGTTTTTT.

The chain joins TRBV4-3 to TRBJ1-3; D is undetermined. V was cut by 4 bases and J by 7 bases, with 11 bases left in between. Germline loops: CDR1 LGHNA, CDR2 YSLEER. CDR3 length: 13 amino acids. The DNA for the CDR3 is TGCGCCAGCAGCCGGGCCCCGGGGAACACCATATATTTT. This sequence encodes CASSRAPGNTIYF.

This CDR3 reads CASSLEGRGWPQHF. CDR3 nucleotide sequence: TGTGCCAGCAGCTTGGAAGGCAGGGGTTGGCCCCAGCATTTT. V usage is TRBV5-6 and J usage is TRBJ1-5; TRBD1 might be the D (6 bases). Trimming left V 0 bases short and J 9 bases short, with 13 bases between. CDR1 and CDR2 (germline): SGHDT, YYEEEE. CDR3 length equals 14 residues.

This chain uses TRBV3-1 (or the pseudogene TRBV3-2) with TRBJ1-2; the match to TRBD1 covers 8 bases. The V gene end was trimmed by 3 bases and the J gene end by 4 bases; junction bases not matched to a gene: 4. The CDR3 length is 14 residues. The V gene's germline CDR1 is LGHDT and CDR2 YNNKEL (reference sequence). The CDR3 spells CASSHRGQGYGYTF. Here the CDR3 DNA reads TGTGCCAGCAGCCACCGAGGACAGGGCTATGGCTACACCTTC.

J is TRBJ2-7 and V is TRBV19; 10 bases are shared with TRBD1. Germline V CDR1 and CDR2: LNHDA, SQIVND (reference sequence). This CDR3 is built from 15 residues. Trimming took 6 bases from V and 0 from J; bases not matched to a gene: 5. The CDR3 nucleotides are TGTGCCAGTAGAAAGGGACAGGGGATCTCCTACGAGCAGTACTTC. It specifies CASRKGQGISYEQYF.

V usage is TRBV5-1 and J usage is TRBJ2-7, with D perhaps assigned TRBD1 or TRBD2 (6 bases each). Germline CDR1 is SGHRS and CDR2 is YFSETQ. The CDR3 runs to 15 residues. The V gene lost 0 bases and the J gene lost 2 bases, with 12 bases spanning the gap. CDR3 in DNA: TGCGCCAGCAGCTTGGCCGGGGGCTTGGCCTACGAGCAGTACTTC. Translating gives CASSLAGGLAYEQYF.

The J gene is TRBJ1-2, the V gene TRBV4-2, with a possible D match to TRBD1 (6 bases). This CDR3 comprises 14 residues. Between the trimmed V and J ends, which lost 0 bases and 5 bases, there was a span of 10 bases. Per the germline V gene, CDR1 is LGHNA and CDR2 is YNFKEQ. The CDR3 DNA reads TGTGCCAGCAGCCAAGACATGACAGGTTATGGCTACACCTTC. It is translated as CASSQDMTGYGYTF.

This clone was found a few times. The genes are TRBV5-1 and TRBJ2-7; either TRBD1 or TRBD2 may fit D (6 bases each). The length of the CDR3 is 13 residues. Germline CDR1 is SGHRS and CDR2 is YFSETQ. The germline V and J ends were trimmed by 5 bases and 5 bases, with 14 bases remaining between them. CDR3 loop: CASRPWGADEQYF. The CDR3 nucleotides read TGCGCCAGCAGGCCCTGGGGGGCGGACGAGCAGTACTTC.

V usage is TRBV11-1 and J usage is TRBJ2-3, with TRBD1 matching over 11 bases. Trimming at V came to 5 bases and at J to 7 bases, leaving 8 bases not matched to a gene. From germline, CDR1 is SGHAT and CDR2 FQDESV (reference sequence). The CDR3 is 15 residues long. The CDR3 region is CASSPRTGGANTQYF. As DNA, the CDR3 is TGTGCCAGCAGCCCCCGGACAGGGGGCGCAAATACGCAGTATTTT.